The T cell receptor beta chain described here comes from a study of T-cell memory formation after mild COVID-19. Via MiXCR, TCRdb re-called the 5' RACE reads, giving one row per CDR3 protein. This repertoire shows about 140,000 distinct CDR3 sequences, 15% to 20% found once; its top ten account for 2% to 2.5%. J lost 13 bases, V lost 8 bases, and 10 bases had no gene match. The CDR3 covers 10 residues. Per the germline V gene, CDR1 is SQVTM and CDR2 is ANQGSEA. This receptor was identified in an adult woman who had mild COVID-19 (a few samples of this study predate the infection). Cell type and time point are not known. The chain combines TRBV29-1 with TRBJ1-2; 7 positions agree with TRBD1. Source material: PBMCs or a T cell subset sorted from them (not recorded which). The CDR3 is CSTRQGVLTF. The CDR3 nucleotides are TGCAGCACTCGACAGGGAGTGCTCACCTTC.